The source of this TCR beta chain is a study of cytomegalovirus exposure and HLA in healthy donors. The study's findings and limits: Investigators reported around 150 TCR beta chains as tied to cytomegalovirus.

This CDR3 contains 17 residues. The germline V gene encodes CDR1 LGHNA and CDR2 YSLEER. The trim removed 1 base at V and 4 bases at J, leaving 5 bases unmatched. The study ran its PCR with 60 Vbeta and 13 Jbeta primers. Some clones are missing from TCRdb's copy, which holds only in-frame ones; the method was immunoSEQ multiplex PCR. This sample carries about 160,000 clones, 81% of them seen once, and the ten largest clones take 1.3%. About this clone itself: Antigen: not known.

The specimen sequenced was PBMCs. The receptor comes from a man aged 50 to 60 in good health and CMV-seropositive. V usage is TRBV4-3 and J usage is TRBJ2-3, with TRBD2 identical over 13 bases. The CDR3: CASSQGTSGSWADTQYF. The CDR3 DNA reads TGCGCCAGCAGCCAAGGGACTAGCGGGAGTTGGGCAGATACGCAGTATTTT.